This T cell receptor (beta chain) was captured in a study of control samples from healthy donors and cancer patients (dated by TCRdb to the early 2020s). CDR3 length: 13 amino acids, cysteine to phenylalanine. Only the CDR3 region is kept as DNA, spanning 39 bases read in frame from base 1. The germline V gene encodes CDR1 SNHLY and CDR2 FYNNEI. The junction carries 12 bases between V and J, which are trimmed by 8 bases and 4 bases respectively. Libraries were prepared through the immunoSEQ multiplex PCR assay. Sourced from immuneACCESS, this table was stored by TCRdb with only in-frame sequences that have V and J called. A share of the clones is absent; for the studies checked, an unresolved V gene accounts for under half, and the remainder has no known explanation. The sample records over 150,000 clones, 80% to 95% of which are singletons. Roughly 1.5% of the sample belongs to the ten largest clones.

Of note for this clone: There is no known antigen for this receptor. The sample holds no much larger clone one base away, and base qualities are not on file.

Recombination connected TRBV2 to TRBJ1-3; the D gene is not confidently resolved. The material sequenced was blood. This sequence originates from a man between 18 and 35 years old in good health. The CDR3 protein sequence reads: CASLTNLGNTIYF. In nucleotide form, the sequence is TGTGCCAGCCTTACAAATTTGGGAAACACCATATATTTT.